What follows describes a single TCR beta chain. What it binds is not known. Germline V CDR1 and CDR2: SGHRS, YFSETQ. The CDR3 extends over 16 amino acids. V lost 2 bases, J lost 5 bases, and 17 bases lay in between. The source of the sample is a study of T cell responses to AZD1222 COVID-19 vaccine. This table comes from immunoSEQ multiplex PCR, and its TCRdb copy is limited to in-frame clones, with some not included. Here the sample spans 200,000 or so clones, about 91% being singletons. General study results and limits: Vaccine-associated CD4 TCRs ranged over spike, dominating at 160-218 and 743-854. Within unmutated variant regions lay the reported targets of nearly half of spike-specific TCRs.

Sequences were derived from peripheral blood, sampled on day 0 of AZD1222 vaccination. The genes are TRBV5-1 and TRBJ2-1; D may be TRBD1 or TRBD2 (5 bases each). The sequence was collected from an adult in good health. In DNA, the CDR3 is TGCGCCAGCAGCTTTGAACGAGGGGCCGAAGACAATGAGCAGTTCTTC. It specifies CASSFERGAEDNEQFF.